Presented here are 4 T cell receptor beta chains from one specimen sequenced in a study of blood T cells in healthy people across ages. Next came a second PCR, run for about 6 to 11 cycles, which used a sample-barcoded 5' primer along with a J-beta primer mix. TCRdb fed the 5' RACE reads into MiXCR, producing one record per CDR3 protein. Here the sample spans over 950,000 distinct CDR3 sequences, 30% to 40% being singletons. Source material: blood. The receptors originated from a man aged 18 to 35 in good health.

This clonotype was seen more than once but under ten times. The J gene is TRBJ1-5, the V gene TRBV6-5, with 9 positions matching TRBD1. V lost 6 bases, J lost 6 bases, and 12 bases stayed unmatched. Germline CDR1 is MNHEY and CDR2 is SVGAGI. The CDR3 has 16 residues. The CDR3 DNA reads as TGTGCCAGCAGCTCCCTGGGACAGGGAGCCGCTCAGCCCCAGCATTTT. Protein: CASSSLGQGAAQPQHF.

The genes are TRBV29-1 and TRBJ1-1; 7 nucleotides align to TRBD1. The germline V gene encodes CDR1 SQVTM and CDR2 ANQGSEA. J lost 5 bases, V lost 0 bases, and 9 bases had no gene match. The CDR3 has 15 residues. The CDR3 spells CSVEDPRQGWTEAFF. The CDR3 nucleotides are TGCAGCGTTGAAGATCCCAGACAGGGATGGACTGAAGCTTTCTTT.

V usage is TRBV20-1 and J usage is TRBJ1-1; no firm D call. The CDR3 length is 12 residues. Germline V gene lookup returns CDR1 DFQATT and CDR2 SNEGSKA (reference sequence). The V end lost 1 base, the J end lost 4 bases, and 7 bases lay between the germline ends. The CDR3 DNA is TGCAGTGCTAGAGTACGCAGCACTGAAGCTTTCTTT. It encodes CSARVRSTEAFF.

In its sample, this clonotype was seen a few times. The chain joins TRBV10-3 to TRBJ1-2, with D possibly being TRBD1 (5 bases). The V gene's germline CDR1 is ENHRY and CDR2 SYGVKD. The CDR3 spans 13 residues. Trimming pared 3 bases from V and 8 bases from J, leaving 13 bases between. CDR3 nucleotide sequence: TGTGCCATCAGTGAATCAGGGTTGCGAGGCTACACCTTC. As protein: CAISESGLRGYTF.